This T cell receptor (beta chain) emerged from a study of blood T cell repertoires in COVID-19. Turning to the study itself: From the United States, Italy and Spain came samples of acute and convalescent COVID-19. T cells, B-cell-depleted T cells, or PBMCs supplied cDNA or gDNA.

Original data processing: From reference gene primer amplification, estimates of nucleated cell counts were derived. This table comes from immunoSEQ multiplex PCR, and its TCRdb copy is limited to in-frame clones, with some not included. V and J calls and clone size come straight from that table; D and trimming were deduced from the DNA. The table lists some 300,000 clones, approximately 91% of them singletons, with about 1.7% in the top ten. The germline CDR1 and CDR2 sequences are SNHLY and FYNNEI. The germline V and J ends were trimmed by 8 bases and 0 bases, with 9 bases remaining between them. The CDR3 consists of 13 residues. Those enrolled, adults aged 18 to 89 years, came from around 24 US areas.

The specimen was PBMCs or T cells enriched from blood (not recorded which). The source is a woman aged 40 to 50 who had recovered from COVID-19. The J gene is TRBJ2-3, the V gene TRBV2; weak D call: TRBD2 (6 bases). The DNA for the CDR3 is TGTGCCAGCGGGGGGATGAGCACAGATACGCAGTATTTT. Protein sequence: CASGGMSTDTQYF.